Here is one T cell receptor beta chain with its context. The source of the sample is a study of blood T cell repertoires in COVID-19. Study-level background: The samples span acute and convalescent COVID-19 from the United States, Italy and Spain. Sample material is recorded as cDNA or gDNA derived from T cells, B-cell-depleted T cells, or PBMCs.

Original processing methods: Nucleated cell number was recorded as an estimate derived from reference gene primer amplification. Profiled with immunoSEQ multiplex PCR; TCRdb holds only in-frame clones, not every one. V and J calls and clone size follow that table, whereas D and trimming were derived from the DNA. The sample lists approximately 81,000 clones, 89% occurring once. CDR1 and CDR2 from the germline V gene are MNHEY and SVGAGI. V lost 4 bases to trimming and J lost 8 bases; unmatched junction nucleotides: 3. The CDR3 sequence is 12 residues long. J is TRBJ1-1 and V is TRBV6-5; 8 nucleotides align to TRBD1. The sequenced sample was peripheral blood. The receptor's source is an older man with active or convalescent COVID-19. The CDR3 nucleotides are TGTGCCAGCAGTTTCACAGGGGGGGAAGCTTTCTTT. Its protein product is CASSFTGGEAFF.